This TCR beta chain originates from a study of cytomegalovirus exposure and HLA in healthy donors. Study-wide context: Assignment to the Caucasian-associated ancestry cluster applied to more than 75% of the approximately 400 genotyped donors. Points from the study as a whole: An observed cluster of highly shared sequence variants was recorded as a likely sequencing artifact. Within an earlier analysis, most TCR beta V segments proved productive either about 87% or about 30% of the time.

This clone was detected a few times. Antigen: not known. The CDR3 is 15 amino acids. Trimming took 3 bases from V and 2 from J; bases not matched to a gene: 6. Germline assignment: CDR1 MGHRA and CDR2 YSYEKL. The PCR had 60 Vbeta and 13 Jbeta primers. Sequenced by immunoSEQ multiplex PCR; TCRdb stores in-frame clones only, minus some. The sample has fewer than 200,000 clones, roughly 9.5% seen once. Sample: PBMCs. V and J are TRBV4-1 and TRBJ2-7; TRBD2 matches 8 bases. The receptor's source is a young woman in good health and CMV-seropositive. The CDR3 sequence: CASSQREVDPYEQYF. CDR3 in DNA: TGCGCCAGCAGCCAGCGGGAGGTCGACCCCTACGAGCAGTACTTC.